One sample yielded the 12 T cell receptor beta chains listed below, sequenced in a study of regulatory T cells in long-lasting Graves disease. This sample's time point: newly diagnosed GD, antithyroid drugs for less than 3 months. Extracted PBMC RNA gave rise to the TCR library. According to the study, TCR beta libraries were built with iRepertoire HTBI primers and CDR3-region Arm-PCR. TCRdb used MiXCR to reprocess the multiplex PCR reads, holding one entry per CDR3 protein. The table records about 400,000 distinct CDR3 sequences, about 15% of them present only once. In addition, the sample was reused for a study of T cells in Graves' hyperthyroidism and ophthalmopathy.

The material was peripheral blood mononuclear cells (PBMCs), obtained at new diagnosis, from a patient treated with antithyroid drugs. Receptor source: a woman between 40 and 50 years old with Graves disease.

This clonotype was recorded at least ten times. This sequence joins TRBV9 and TRBJ2-6; no firm D call. Germline loops: CDR1 SGDLS, CDR2 YYNGEE. Trimming stripped 3 bases from V and 0 bases from J, with 10 bases between. The CDR3 totals 16 residues. CDR3 sequence (DNA): TGTGCCAGCAGCGCCACAGAGCTCTCTGGGGCCAACGTCCTGACTTTC. Translated, it gives CASSATELSGANVLTF.

On this clonotype: This may be a read error: a much more frequent sequence differs by one nucleotide. CDR3 bases: TGTGCCAGCTCACCACGAACTCCAAACTTAGGCGCTGAAGCTTTCTTT. As protein: CASSPRTPNLGAEAFF. V and J are TRBV18 and TRBJ1-1; D is uncertain. The CDR3 is 16 amino acids. Germline loops: CDR1 KGHSH, CDR2 LQKENI. Trimming took 1 base from V and 6 from J, leaving 18 bases between them.

This chain uses TRBV27 with TRBJ2-2; no reliable D call. CDR3 length: 14 residues. Germline V gives CDR1 MNHEY, CDR2 SMNVEV (reference sequence). Trimming pared 7 bases from V and 1 base from J, leaving 10 bases between. The CDR3 DNA sequence: TGTGCCAGCACCCCCAACCAGAACACCGGGGAGCTGTTTTTT. Protein sequence: CASTPNQNTGELFF.

As regards this clonotype: This sequence may be a read error, since a much larger clone differs from it by one base. This chain uses TRBV19 with TRBJ2-7, with 11 bases that match TRBD2. This CDR3 is 13 amino acids long. After removal of 11 bases from V and 7 bases from J, the junction contained 10 bases not matched to a gene. Per germline, CDR1 LNHDA and CDR2 SQIVND (reference sequence). The CDR3 reads CAGTNIAGGEQYF. CDR3 DNA sequence: TGTGCCGGTACCAACATAGCGGGAGGGGAGCAGTACTTC.

As concerns this clonotype: A read error is possible here, since a much larger clone lies one base away. Because the CDR3 is missing its conserved closing phenylalanine or tryptophan, this is likely a read error. The chain uses TRBV11-2 and TRBJ2-3; the D gene is possibly TRBD1 (6 bases). Germline V lookup: CDR1 SGHAT, CDR2 FQNNGV. V was trimmed by 0 bases and J by 6 bases, leaving 10 bases between them. This CDR3 is 14 amino acids long. The CDR3 nucleotides read TGTGCCAGCAGCTTAGATATGGGGGCCGATACGCAGTATCTT. It is translated as CASSLDMGADTQYL.

This clonotype was found many times. The chain links TRBV12-3 or TRBV12-4 to TRBJ1-2; D is uncertain. Trimming took 3 bases from V and 2 from J, leaving 10 bases between them. This CDR3 comprises 14 residues. The CDR3 nucleotides are TGTGCCAGCAGTTTCCTGGCAGACAACTATGGCTACACCTTC. Protein: CASSFLADNYGYTF.

In DNA form, the CDR3 reads TGTGCCAGCAGCCAAGATGGCAGGAGTTTCACCGGGGAGCTGTTTTTT. Translating it yields CASSQDGRSFTGELFF. The rearrangement uses TRBV3-1 and TRBJ2-2, with unresolved D. The CDR3 loop spans 16 amino acids. The germline V gene has CDR1 LGHDT and CDR2 YNNKEL (reference sequence). V dropped 0 bases and J dropped 4 bases, with 12 bases sitting between them. The whole variable domain, filled in from reference TRBV3-1 and TRBJ2-2, reads DTAVSQTPKYLVTQMGNDKSIKCEQNLGHDTMYWYKQDSKKFLKIMFSYNNKELIINETVPNRFSPKSPDKAHLNLHINSLELGDSAVYFCASSQDGRSFTGELFFGEGSRLTVL.

This clonotype was found many times. This sequence joins TRBV29-1 and TRBJ2-1; D possibly corresponds to TRBD2 (5 bases). From germline, CDR1 is SQVTM and CDR2 ANQGSEA. V lost 0 bases and J 6 bases, leaving 18 bases between the germline ends. The CDR3 totals 16 residues. Written as DNA, the CDR3 is TGCAGCGTTGAAGAGTCTGGGAGAATATGGTCCAATGAGCAGTTCTTC. It is translated as CSVEESGRIWSNEQFF.

The chain recombines TRBV7-8 with TRBJ2-2; 9 bases align to TRBD1. This CDR3 region has 13 residues. Germline assignment: CDR1 SGHVS and CDR2 FQNEAQ. V was pared by 4 bases and J by 8 bases, with 2 bases of the junction left unmatched. CDR3 sequence: CASSSDRGGELFF. For the CDR3, the DNA is TGTGCCAGCAGCTCCGACAGGGGGGGGGAGCTGTTTTTT.

This clonotype was found a few times. The V and J genes are TRBV9 and TRBJ1-3; 7 bases are a match to TRBD1. This CDR3 region has 16 residues. In germline, CDR1 is SGDLS, CDR2 YYNGEE. With V trimmed by 7 bases and J by 0 bases, 10 bases remained unmatched. In DNA, the CDR3 is TGTGCCAGCGCCTGGGACAGTCATCACTCTGGAAACACCATATATTTT. It encodes CASAWDSHHSGNTIYF.

The V call is TRBV7-6, the J call TRBJ2-3; 7 nucleotides agree with TRBD1. The CDR3 extends over 15 amino acids. Germline V gene sequence: CDR1 SGHVS, CDR2 FNYEAQ. V was pared by 5 bases and J by 2 bases, with 7 bases of the junction left unmatched. In DNA form, the CDR3 reads TGTGCCAGCAGCACCCCCAGGGGGATCACAGATACGCAGTATTTT. Its translation is CASSTPRGITDTQYF. Full variable domain (rest looked up from reference TRBV7-6 and TRBJ2-3): GAGVSQSPRYKVTKRGQDVALRCDPISGHVSLYWYRQALGQGPEFLTYFNYEAQQDKSGLPNDRFSAERPEGSISTLTIQRTEQRDSAMYRCASSTPRGITDTQYFGPGTRLTVL.

The chain couples TRBV15 to TRBJ2-5, with a possible D match to TRBD1 (6 bases). Germline loops: CDR1 LNHNV, CDR2 YYDKDF (reference sequence). V dropped 1 base and J dropped 2 bases, with 17 bases sitting between them. The CDR3 has 17 amino acids. The CDR3 reads CATSRGGTQALQETQYF. Written as DNA, the CDR3 is TGTGCCACCAGCAGAGGAGGGACACAAGCCCTTCAAGAGACCCAGTACTTC.